This entry is about one TCR beta chain. This sample was included in a study of blood T cell repertoires in COVID-19. Study background: Samples taken during acute and convalescent COVID-19 were collected in the United States, Italy and Spain. The analysed material was cDNA or gDNA that came from T cells, B-cell-depleted T cells, or PBMCs.

This CDR3 is built from 15 residues. CDR1 and CDR2 (germline): SSHAT, FNYEAQ (reference sequence). Trimming took 0 bases from V and 1 from J, leaving 6 bases between them. Assay: immunoSEQ multiplex PCR; the TCRdb copy retains only in-frame clones and omits some. Of 150,000 to 200,000 clones listed, over 70% are singletons. The sequenced sample was PBMCs or T cells enriched from blood (not recorded which). The chain links TRBV7-7 to TRBJ2-2; D uncertain. The receptor comes from a man aged 45-65 years who had recovered from COVID-19. The CDR3 is CASSLASMNTGELFF. The CDR3 nucleotides are TGTGCCAGCAGCTTAGCGAGCATGAACACCGGGGAGCTGTTTTTT.